The clone carrying this T cell receptor (beta chain) was picked up many times. This entry belongs to a study of regulatory T cells in long-lasting Graves disease. The V end was cut by 7 bases, the J end by 8 bases, with 17 bases between. Germline assignment: CDR1 MNHNS and CDR2 SASEGT. The CDR3 length is 14 residues. Both iRepertoire HTBI primers and Arm-PCR of CDR3 regions were used to build the TCR beta libraries. TCRdb called the multiplex PCR reads again in MiXCR, with one record for every CDR3 protein. The top ten hold 29% of the sample, which has hundreds of thousands of distinct CDR3 sequences, about 20% seen once. Time point in this sample: persistent/refractory GD, antithyroid drugs over 5 years with positive TRAb. Isolated PBMC RNA provided the starting material for the TCR library.

The J gene is TRBJ1-4, the V gene TRBV6-1; TRBD1 might be the D (5 bases). Sample: peripheral blood mononuclear cells (PBMCs), taken when the disease was refractory, from a patient treated with antithyroid drugs. This sequence was found in a female donor with Graves disease. In DNA, the CDR3 is TGTGCCAGCACCTCCGGGACTTTACTAGAAAAACTGTTTTTT. Its protein product is CASTSGTLLEKLFF.